The 32 T cell receptor beta chains listed next were all sequenced from one sample in a study of blood T cell repertoires in COVID-19 (dated by TCRdb to about 2020). Libraries were prepared through the immunoSEQ multiplex PCR assay. TCRdb re-hosts the immuneACCESS table, in-frame sequences only. Its copies lack some clones; in the studies checked, an unresolved V gene accounts for under half of them, and the cause for the rest is not known. For this sample the table gives fewer than 110,000 clones, of which around 87% were detected only once. Jointly, the top ten make up roughly 10% of the sample. Sequenced input: peripheral blood. The receptor set was obtained from a woman aged 25 to 39 with acute or convalescent COVID-19.

The chain combines TRBV5-1 with TRBJ1-3; D uncertain. CDR3 length: 14 residues. Per germline, CDR1 SGHRS and CDR2 YFSETQ. Trimming took 2 bases from V and 4 from J, leaving 10 bases between them. CDR3 residues: CASSFGQEGNTIYF. The DNA of the CDR3 is TGCGCCAGCAGCTTTGGCCAGGAAGGAAACACCATATATTTT.

In its sample, this clone was seen once. The chain recombines TRBV30 with TRBJ2-2; 10 bases match TRBD2. Per the germline V gene, CDR1 is GTSNPN and CDR2 is SVGIG (reference sequence). This CDR3 comprises 15 residues. The J segment lost 6 bases and the V segment lost 1 base, leaving 5 bases of the junction unmatched. The CDR3 DNA follows: TGTGCCTGGAGTGAAAGCGGGGGGGCCGCCGGGGAGCTGTTTTTT. It encodes CAWSESGGAAGELFF.

CDR3 sequence (DNA): TGCGCCAGCAGCCCTAGCGGGGGGCCCTACGAGCAGTACTTC. As protein: CASSPSGGPYEQYF. This chain connects TRBV5-1 to TRBJ2-7, with TRBD2 matching 11 bases. The V and J ends lost 4 bases and 2 bases, in that order; junction bases with no gene match: 2. Per the germline V gene, CDR1 is SGHRS and CDR2 is YFSETQ. The CDR3 is made up of 14 amino acids.

A few counts support this clone. One end of the junction varies from germline; a read error may be responsible. The chain combines TRBV15 with TRBJ1-1; TRBD1 might be the D (6 bases). The CDR3 length is 15 residues. Germline assignment: CDR1 LNHNV and CDR2 YYDKDF (reference sequence). This CDR3 reads CATSRDSQGNAEAFF. CDR3 DNA sequence: TGTGCCACCAGCAGAGATAGCCAGGGGAACGCTGAAGCTTTCTTT.

The V call is TRBV2, the J call TRBJ1-2; unclear D gene. CDR1 is SNHLY and CDR2 is FYNNEI in the germline V gene. The ends were cut back, 7 bases at V and 6 bases at J, with 12 bases in the middle. The CDR3 totals 12 residues. For the CDR3, the DNA is TGTGCCAGCACGGGTCTCAGCGATGGCTACACCTTC. Amino acid sequence: CASTGLSDGYTF. Full variable domain (remainder filled in from reference TRBV2 and TRBJ1-2): EPEVTQTPSHQVTQMGQEVILRCVPISNHLYFYWYRQILGQKVEFLVSFYNNEISEKSEIFDDQFSVERPDGSNFTLKIRSTKLEDSAMYFCASTGLSDGYTFGSGTRLTVV.

The J gene is TRBJ1-5, the V gene TRBV9; 8 bases map to TRBD1. CDR3 length: 15 amino acids. V trimming: 0 bases; J trimming: 8 bases; junction bases outside the gene matches: 7. Germline CDR1 and CDR2: SGDLS and YYNGEE. CDR3 region: CASSVGHRGNEPQHF. The CDR3 DNA is TGTGCCAGCAGCGTAGGTCACAGGGGGAATGAGCCCCAGCATTTT.

The chain uses TRBV6-5 and TRBJ1-4, with TRBD1 matching 7 bases. The germline gives CDR1 MNHEY, CDR2 SVGAGI. V lost 8 bases and J lost 11; bases outside the gene matches: 5. The CDR3 loop spans 11 amino acids. CDR3 sequence reads: CASLQGIKLFF. The CDR3 DNA reads TGTGCCAGCCTACAGGGGATTAAACTGTTTTTT.

The V gene is TRBV19, the J gene TRBJ2-7; TRBD1 aligns across 12 bases. CDR1 is LNHDA and CDR2 is SQIVND in the germline V gene (reference sequence). This CDR3 is built from 14 residues. Trimming took 5 bases from V and 7 from J; bases not matched to a gene: 6. CDR3 residues: CASSPRDRGLEQYF. CDR3 nucleotide sequence: TGTGCCAGTAGTCCCCGGGACAGGGGGCTGGAGCAGTACTTC. Looking up the rest from reference TRBV19 and TRBJ2-7 gives the full variable domain: DGGITQSPKYLFRKEGQNVTLSCEQNLNHDAMYWYRQDPGQGLRLIYYSQIVNDFQKGDIAEGYSVSREKKESFPLTVTSAQKNPTAFYLCASSPRDRGLEQYFGPGTRLTVT.

The J gene is TRBJ1-5, the V gene TRBV6-5; the D gene is possibly TRBD1 (6 bases). V was pared by 8 bases and J by 5 bases, with 13 bases between. From germline, CDR1 is MNHEY and CDR2 SVGAGI. This CDR3 contains 13 residues. The CDR3 bases are TGTGCCAGCGGACAGTTTGTCCATCAGCCCCAGCATTTT. Translation gives CASGQFVHQPQHF.

The rearrangement uses TRBV11-3 and TRBJ2-7; D is possibly TRBD2 (6 bases). Germline V lookup: CDR1 SGHNT, CDR2 YENEEA. This CDR3 comprises 15 residues. V was pared by 3 bases and J by 6 bases, with 18 bases between. CDR3 sequence reads: CASSLWAGSTLEQYF. DNA for the CDR3: TGTGCCAGCAGCTTGTGGGCGGGGTCCACCCTCGAGCAGTACTTC.

This chain joins TRBV5-1 and TRBJ2-2; D is ambiguous. Germline CDR1 and CDR2: SGHRS and YFSETQ. The CDR3 extends over 15 amino acids. Trimming removed 0 bases from V and 4 bases from J, with 10 bases in between. The CDR3 bases are TGCGCCAGCAGCTTGGGGGTGCTAGGCACCGGGGAGCTGTTTTTT. Its translation: CASSLGVLGTGELFF.

V gene TRBV23-1 combines with J gene TRBJ1-5, with D maybe TRBD1 (6 bases). TRBV23-1 is flagged as an ORF with uncertain function. The CDR3 runs 15 residues. Trimming cost V 4 bases and J 2 bases, with 12 bases left between them. The CDR3 nucleotides are TGCGCCAGCAGTCCGGACAGACTCCGCAATCAGCCCCAGCATTTT. It translates to CASSPDRLRNQPQHF.

This clone showed up just once. The rearrangement joins TRBV27 to TRBJ1-1, with 7 bases identical to TRBD1. CDR1 and CDR2 (germline): MNHEY, SMNVEV (reference sequence). CDR3 length: 13 residues. J was trimmed by 1 base and V by 10 bases; bases with no gene match: 6. CDR3 protein: CATWDRANTEAFF. The DNA of the CDR3 is TGTGCCACCTGGGACAGAGCGAACACTGAAGCTTTCTTT.

V usage is TRBV9 and J usage is TRBJ2-3, with TRBD2 identical over 12 bases. Germline V lookup: CDR1 SGDLS, CDR2 YYNGEE. CDR3 length equals 18 residues. Trimming at V came to 4 bases and at J to 0 bases, leaving 9 bases not matched to a gene. The CDR3 is CASSSRTSGETSTDTQYF. The CDR3 bases are TGTGCCAGCAGCTCCCGGACTAGCGGGGAGACTAGCACAGATACGCAGTATTTT.

A single count supports this clone. CDR3 sequence reads: CASNAQGTEAFF. The CDR3 DNA reads TGTGCCAGTAACGCCCAGGGCACTGAAGCTTTCTTT. The J gene is TRBJ1-1, the V gene TRBV6-6; D is possibly TRBD1 (5 bases). This CDR3 has 12 amino acids. Deletions cut 9 bases from V and 4 bases from J, with 12 bases between. The germline CDR1 and CDR2 sequences are MNHNY and SVGAGI (reference sequence).

The V gene is TRBV19, the J gene TRBJ2-7, with 13 bases identical to TRBD2. V shed 4 bases, J shed 10 bases, and the junction held 10 bases outside the gene matches. The CDR3 is made up of 15 amino acids. CDR1 LNHDA and CDR2 SQIVND come from the germline V gene (reference sequence). The CDR3 nucleotides are TGTGCCAGTAGTACCGCCGGGACTAGCGGGGCCGTTCAGTACTTC. Translation gives CASSTAGTSGAVQYF.

The V gene is TRBV11-3, the J gene TRBJ2-3, with 14 bases aligning to TRBD2. The germline CDR1 and CDR2 sequences are SGHNT and YENEEA. J was trimmed by 5 bases and V by 3 bases; bases with no gene match: 7. This CDR3 comprises 17 residues. The CDR3 loop is CASSFTGLAGGQDTQYF. The CDR3 DNA reads TGTGCCAGCAGCTTTACCGGACTAGCGGGGGGACAAGATACGCAGTATTTT.

V usage is TRBV27 and J usage is TRBJ2-3; 8 bases fit TRBD1. The CDR3 loop spans 18 amino acids. V trimming: 0 bases; J trimming: 0 bases; junction bases outside the gene matches: 8. CDR1 is MNHEY, CDR2 SMNVEV, per germline (reference sequence). DNA of the CDR3: TGTGCCAGCAGTTTATCGAGGCGGACAGGGAGGAGCACAGATACGCAGTATTTT. It specifies CASSLSRRTGRSTDTQYF.

The chain combines TRBV3-1 (or the pseudogene TRBV3-2) with TRBJ2-1, with D unresolved. The V end was cut by 3 bases, the J end by 8 bases, with 11 bases between. Germline V gene sequence: CDR1 LGHDT, CDR2 YNNKEL (reference sequence). The CDR3 extends over 13 amino acids. The CDR3 sequence is CASSHRFEDEQFF. The CDR3 DNA is TGTGCCAGCAGCCATCGATTCGAGGATGAGCAGTTCTTC.

V gene TRBV14 combines with J gene TRBJ2-2, with 7 nucleotides matching TRBD1. Germline V gene data show CDR1 as SGHDN and CDR2 as FVKESK. The CDR3 has 15 residues. The ends lost 4 bases at V and 5 bases at J; junction bases unmatched: 7. The CDR3 DNA follows: TGTGCCAGCAGCCGTTGGGACAGCCCGACCGGGGAGCTGTTTTTT. Its protein product is CASSRWDSPTGELFF.

The chain has TRBV11-1 and TRBJ2-3; D remains unclear. Looked up from germline, CDR1 is SGHAT and CDR2 is FQDESV (reference sequence). The CDR3 runs 14 residues. Trimming removed 3 bases from V and 6 bases from J, with 13 bases in between. CDR3 sequence reads: CASSFSLRLDTQYF. DNA for the CDR3: TGTGCCAGCAGCTTCTCCCTCCGGTTGGATACGCAGTATTTT.

This rearrangement joins TRBV30 to TRBJ1-2; D unclear. V shed 2 bases and J shed 2 bases, with 12 bases lying between them. Germline V gene sequence: CDR1 GTSNPN, CDR2 SVGIG (reference sequence). This CDR3 is built from 14 residues. CDR3 DNA sequence: TGTGCCTGGAGTTTGGAGGGAGGCAACTATGGCTACACCTTC. Residues: CAWSLEGGNYGYTF. The full variable domain, its missing parts supplied by reference TRBV30 and TRBJ1-2, is SQTIHQWPATLVQPVGSPLSLECTVEGTSNPNLYWYRQAAGRGLQLLFYSVGIGQISSEVPQNLSASRPQDRQFILSSKKLLLSDSGFYLCAWSLEGGNYGYTFGSGTRLTVV.

The chain couples TRBV19 to TRBJ2-6; 8 bases map to TRBD2. Germline V gene sequence: CDR1 LNHDA, CDR2 SQIVND (reference sequence). Trimming removed 2 bases from V and 0 bases from J; junction bases left unmatched: 9. The length of the CDR3 is 19 residues. CDR3 protein: CASSIRGAGDPSGANVLTF. As DNA, the CDR3 is TGTGCCAGTAGTATAAGGGGAGCGGGGGATCCCTCTGGGGCCAACGTCCTGACTTTC.

This rearrangement joins TRBV6-5 to TRBJ2-4, with 9 bases that match TRBD1. V was clipped by 6 bases and J by 7 bases; unmatched bases: 4. The CDR3 is made up of 13 amino acids. Germline V CDR1 and CDR2: MNHEY, SVGAGI. The DNA of the CDR3 is TGTGCCAGCAGAGGGGGACAGGGTAACATTCAGTACTTC. Translating it yields CASRGGQGNIQYF.

The chain uses TRBV12-3 or TRBV12-4 and TRBJ2-3; D not certain. The germline V and J ends were trimmed by 3 bases and 6 bases, with 4 bases remaining between them. The CDR3 extends over 11 amino acids. This CDR3 is CASSFSDTQYF. CDR3 in DNA: TGTGCCAGCAGTTTCTCTGATACGCAGTATTTT.

The rearrangement links TRBV12-3 or TRBV12-4 to TRBJ2-3; D remains ambiguous. V lost 4 bases and J lost 0, with 2 bases in between. This CDR3 is 12 amino acids long. CDR3 bases: TGTGCCAGCAGTTCTAGCACAGATACGCAGTATTTT. Translating it yields CASSSSTDTQYF.

The rearrangement links TRBV5-1 to TRBJ2-7; 12 nucleotides line up with TRBD1. J was trimmed by 5 bases and V by 0 bases; bases with no gene match: 3. The CDR3 extends over 15 amino acids. Germline CDR1 reads SGHRS; CDR2 reads YFSETQ. The CDR3 DNA is TGCGCCAGCAGCTTGGTGGGACAGGGGGCCAACGAGCAGTACTTC. Its protein is CASSLVGQGANEQYF.

This chain uses TRBV27 with TRBJ2-7; a possible D gene is TRBD1 (5 bases). The V and J ends lost 5 bases and 0 bases respectively, with 14 bases between them. The germline gives CDR1 MNHEY, CDR2 SMNVEV (reference sequence). There are 15 residues in the CDR3. The CDR3 DNA follows: TGTGCCAGCAGTGTTCAAGGACACTCCTCCTACGAGCAGTACTTC. This translates into CASSVQGHSSYEQYF.

CDR3: CASSPSQGATGNTIYF. Written as DNA, the CDR3 is TGTGCCAGCTCACCTTCACAGGGGGCAACTGGAAACACCATATATTTT. The V and J genes are TRBV18 and TRBJ1-3, with 9 bases lining up with TRBD1. The CDR3 runs 16 residues. Germline CDR1 KGHSH, CDR2 LQKENI. V was clipped by 3 bases and J by 2 bases; unmatched bases: 5. Full variable domain (outside the CDR3, taken from reference TRBV18 and TRBJ1-3): NAGVMQNPRHLVRRRGQEARLRCSPMKGHSHVYWYRQLPEEGLKFMVYLQKENIIDESGMPKERFSAEFPKEGPSILRIQQVVRGDSAAYFCASSPSQGATGNTIYFGEGSWLTVV.

The rearrangement uses TRBV5-6 and TRBJ1-2; D possibly corresponds to TRBD1 (6 bases). The CDR3 runs 14 residues. V was trimmed by 1 base and J by 3 bases, leaving 10 bases between them. The V gene's germline CDR1 is SGHDT and CDR2 YYEEEE. As DNA, the CDR3 is TGTGCCAGCAGCTTGTGGGCAGGGGACTATGGCTACACCTTC. This sequence encodes CASSLWAGDYGYTF.

The genes are TRBV27 and TRBJ2-2, with a possible D match to TRBD2 (6 bases). The germline CDR1 and CDR2 sequences are MNHEY and SMNVEV (reference sequence). The CDR3 spans 16 residues. Deletions cut 5 bases from V and 1 base from J, with 14 bases between. The CDR3 nucleotides read TGTGCCAGCAGTACCTTAGCGGCGGTGAACACCGGGGAGCTGTTTTTT. Its protein is CASSTLAAVNTGELFF.

This chain links TRBV19 with TRBJ1-5, with 7 positions matching TRBD1. Germline V gives CDR1 LNHDA, CDR2 SQIVND (reference sequence). V dropped 6 bases and J dropped 7; count of bases not matched to a gene: 9. CDR3 length: 14 amino acids. CDR3 sequence reads: CASRVTGYGQPQHF. CDR3 in DNA: TGTGCCAGTAGGGTGACAGGGTATGGCCAGCCCCAGCATTTT.